One T cell receptor beta chain is described in this entry. This clonotype appeared a few times. This receptor's antigen is unknown. No much larger clone is present one base from it, and per-base qualities are unavailable. CDR1 and CDR2, per the germline V gene, are SQVTM and ANQGSEA. V gives up 5 bases and J gives up 3 bases, and the segment between their germline ends measures 14 bases. There are 14 amino acids in the CDR3, from cysteine to phenylalanine inclusive. Only the CDR3 DNA is retained, 42 bases long and in frame from the first base. This record comes from a study of blood T cells in healthy people across ages (dated by TCRdb to between 2015 and 2017). About the study as a whole: In model experiments, template switching captured roughly one uniquely barcoded TCR beta cDNA molecule for every two T cells. Age-related changes in TCR beta repertoire diversity were measured in the study by deep sequencing normalized with unique cDNA molecular identifiers. The donors were split into four age groups: young (average about 15 years), middle-aged (about 40), aged (about 62) and long-lived (roughly 77). Two additional independent replicas of 1 million unique cDNA reads from the same blood draw were analyzed for two donors (one aged 18 to 30 and one aged 80 or older).

Receptor libraries were prepared by 5' RACE. Sequencing instrument: Illumina HiSeq 2500. A second PCR of roughly 7 to 12 cycles was run with a J-beta primer mix and a sample-barcoded 5' primer. A template-switch 5' adaptor carrying 12 random nucleotides introduced a unique molecular identifier onto each TCR beta cDNA molecule. At least 2.5 million CDR3-containing paired-end reads were obtained from each sample. First-strand cDNA synthesis was performed from all RNA using the Mint cDNA synthesis kit, with priming by a TRBC-specific oligonucleotide. Following uracil-DNA glycosylase treatment, a first 18-cycle PCR with universal primers M1SS and BC2_uni_R was performed on all cDNA. Concerning the study's data processing: For normalization, 1 million high-quality reads, each with a distinct molecular identifier, were randomly selected from each sample. Reads with shared molecular identifiers were discarded instead of being binned into consensus sequences. MiTCR, with a Q25 quality threshold and the strictest error-elimination algorithm, was used for CDR3 identification, clonotype clustering and error correction. A nonparametric unseen species model using Euler transformation provided a lower-bound estimate of total TCR beta diversity. TCRdb redid the processing of the public reads, applying fastp at Q25 and MiXCR, and retained in-frame beta chains. CDR3 protein sequences are deduplicated, and each keeps its most common genes and DNA. The V and J calls here are based on TCRdb, not the publication. For this sample the table gives some 1,000,000 distinct CDR3 sequences, of which about 25% were detected only once. The ten top clones hold around 0.75% of the sample.

General study outcomes and caveats: The percentage of naive T cells measured by flow cytometry correlated strongly with observed TCR beta diversity. Because donor CMV infection status was unknown, age-related changes in expanded clonotypes were potentially confounded. Observed TCR beta diversity per million T cells fell roughly linearly with age, and a significant reduction was already apparent by age about 38. Bulk unsorted PBMC profiling prevented conclusive comparison of naive and antigen-experienced compartments. Compared with the aged group, the long-lived group had more naive CD4+ T cells, fewer expanded clones and increased TCR diversity, suggesting age selection. Estimates of total diversity based on one million sequenced T cells were considered lower bounds and underestimates.

The 39 donors, aged about 6 to 90 years, were systemically healthy Caucasian individuals from Russia. Each donor gave about 9.2 milliliters of peripheral blood, drawn into EDTA-treated Vacutainer tubes. Ficoll-Paque density-gradient centrifugation was used to isolate PBMCs, with at least 6.5 million per sample. Trizol reagent was used to extract total RNA from the PBMCs, yielding at least 5 micrograms per sample. For every donor, flow cytometry on a PBMC aliquot measured the percentage of naive CD45RAhigh/CD27high T cells. The sample was also reused in another study, on T cells of mothers and their children. The other study reports the following: Nine systemically healthy Caucasian individuals, comprising three mothers and their six children, were included as donors. cDNA synthesis consumed the entire amount of extracted RNA, loaded at around 1.5 ug RNA in each 15 ul reaction. In the second PCR, the M1S primer added sample barcodes and 2-4 random nucleotides. Each mother yielded over 9.5 million TCR beta CDR3 reads and each child 2.5 million to 3 million reads. TCR recombination output is similarly shaped by thymic selection in related and unrelated pairs, with a minor effect exerted by inherited differences. Normalized repertoire overlap in related mother-child pairs was always slightly higher than in unrelated mother-child pairs, but the difference was never significant. No persistent microchimeric T cell clones were found, with a detection sensitivity of 85 to 100 clones per million clonotypes. Deep NGS was used in the study to compare the TCR beta repertoires of mothers and children and to look for features that separate related mother-child pairs from unrelated individuals. Mothers averaged about 40 +/- 4 years of age and children averaged around 10 +/- 4 years. After adapters were ligated using NEBNext reagents, the libraries underwent 100+100 nt paired-end sequencing on an Illumina HiSeq 2000. To avoid cross-contamination, the mother libraries and the child libraries were prepared a month apart and sequenced in separate runs. Between about 500,000 and 2,300,000 distinct TCR beta clonotypes were identified per donor. Naive TCR beta clonotypes were estimated from low-frequency clonotypes matched to each donor's FACS-determined naive share, without sorting.

Recombination connected TRBV29-1 to TRBJ2-1; no confident D gene assignment can be made. This receptor was taken from a girl between 2 and 10 years old in good health. The specimen sequenced was blood. The DNA is as follows: TGCAGCGTTAAGGGTTTCCTATTCTACAATGAGCAGTTCTTC. Translated, this gives CSVKGFLFYNEQFF.